This passage covers 15 T cell receptor beta chains from one sample sequenced in a study of T cell repertoires in aging, cancer and after chemotherapy. Multiplex touch-down PCR with TRB-A/B primers amplified rearranged V-D-J TRB sequences. In TCRdb, the multiplex PCR reads were re-called with MiXCR into one record per CDR3 protein. The sample records 7,500 to 10,000 distinct CDR3 sequences, around 59% being singletons. The template was genomic DNA from peripheral blood, not RNA. The sample taken for sequencing was blood. Every receptor here comes from a human donor with a solid tumor.

This rearrangement joins TRBV27 to TRBJ2-7; D is unresolved. CDR1 and CDR2 (germline): MNHEY, SMNVEV (reference sequence). V shed 4 bases and J shed 3 bases, with 7 bases lying between them. The CDR3 is 12 amino acids. This CDR3 is CASSSSLYEQYF. The CDR3 DNA reads TGTGCCAGCAGTTCAAGTCTCTACGAGCAGTACTTC.

V gene TRBV7-3 combines with J gene TRBJ2-1; no reliable D call. V was cut by 6 bases and J by 6 bases, with 15 bases left in between. CDR3 size: 14 residues. Per the germline V gene, CDR1 is SGHTA and CDR2 is FQGTGA. CDR3 region: CASSLGPAGNEQFF. The CDR3 DNA follows: TGTGCCAGCAGTCTGGGTCCGGCTGGCAATGAGCAGTTCTTC. The full variable domain, its missing parts supplied by reference TRBV7-3 and TRBJ2-1, is GAGVSQTPSNKVTEKGKYVELRCDPISGHTALYWYRQSLGQGPEFLIYFQGTGAADDSGLPNDRFFAVRPEGSVSTLKIQRTERGDSAVYLCASSLGPAGNEQFFGPGTRLTVL.

This chain links TRBV28 with TRBJ1-1; D gene unclear. V gave up 7 bases and J gave up 3 bases, with 9 bases separating them. This CDR3 region has 12 residues. Germline V gene lookup returns CDR1 MDHEN and CDR2 SYDVKM. This CDR3 reads CASTWGDTEAFF. The CDR3 DNA follows: TGTGCCAGCACCTGGGGAGACACTGAAGCTTTCTTT.

This clonotype was counted between two and nine times. The CDR3 is CASSLAKSGNTEAFF. CDR3 DNA sequence: TGTGCCAGCAGCTTAGCGAAATCAGGGAACACTGAAGCTTTCTTT. V and J are TRBV7-6 and TRBJ1-1; D unclear. In germline, CDR1 is SGHVS, CDR2 FNYEAQ. Trimming took off 0 bases at V and 1 base at J, with 9 bases between the two ends. The CDR3 extends over 15 amino acids.

The J gene is TRBJ2-7, the V gene TRBV19; D is unclear. Germline loops: CDR1 LNHDA, CDR2 SQIVND (reference sequence). V was clipped by 3 bases and J by 5 bases, with 11 bases between them. The CDR3 is 13 residues long. The CDR3 DNA reads as TGTGCCAGTAGTATGATTCTGGGTAACGAGCAGTACTTC. This translates into CASSMILGNEQYF.

The chain couples TRBV7-9 to TRBJ2-5; the D gene is possibly TRBD2 (6 bases). The CDR3 runs 16 residues. The germline V gene has CDR1 SEHNR and CDR2 FQNEAQ (reference sequence). V gave up 1 base and J gave up 5 bases, with 17 bases separating them. CDR3 loop: CASSLGGGPGRETQYF. The CDR3 DNA sequence: TGTGCCAGCAGCTTAGGTGGAGGGCCGGGTCGGGAGACCCAGTACTTC.

The chain carries TRBV7-3 and TRBJ2-1, with 8 bases fitting TRBD1. Losses at the gene ends were 4 bases for V and 3 bases for J; bases not matched to a gene: 5. CDR1 and CDR2 (germline): SGHTA, FQGTGA. The CDR3 extends over 15 amino acids. CDR3 DNA: TGTGCCAGCAGCTCAGGGGGCAACCGCTACAATGAGCAGTTCTTC. Encoded protein: CASSSGGNRYNEQFF. Variable domain in full (rest from reference TRBV7-3 and TRBJ2-1): GAGVSQTPSNKVTEKGKYVELRCDPISGHTALYWYRQSLGQGPEFLIYFQGTGAADDSGLPNDRFFAVRPEGSVSTLKIQRTERGDSAVYLCASSSGGNRYNEQFFGPGTRLTVL.

V is TRBV6-6 and J is TRBJ2-2; 9 bases match TRBD1. Germline V gene sequence: CDR1 MNHNY, CDR2 SVGAGI (reference sequence). The J segment lost 7 bases and the V segment lost 7 bases, leaving 7 bases of the junction unmatched. The CDR3 runs to 14 residues. The CDR3 coding sequence is TGTGCCAGCACCGACAGGGGGGGAGGCGGGGAGCTGTTTTTT. Translating gives CASTDRGGGGELFF.

This clonotype is termed medium-sized. The genes are TRBV29-1 and TRBJ1-2; D is undetermined. V was trimmed by 2 bases and J by 7 bases, leaving 11 bases between them. CDR3 length: 12 residues. Germline CDR1 SQVTM, CDR2 ANQGSEA. The CDR3 sequence is CSVEMVYGGYTF. CDR3 DNA sequence: TGCAGCGTTGAAATGGTGTACGGTGGCTACACCTTC.

This clonotype was found a few times. V gene TRBV12-3 or TRBV12-4 combines with J gene TRBJ2-6, with D perhaps TRBD1 (5 bases). V was shortened by 6 bases and J by 0 bases, with 12 bases between the two germline ends. The CDR3 is 16 residues long. CDR3 in DNA: TGTGCCAGCAGATCCGACAGCGTCTCTGGGGCCAACGTCCTGACTTTC. Translation gives CASRSDSVSGANVLTF.

This sequence joins TRBV6-1 and TRBJ1-2; D gene unclear. Germline loops: CDR1 MNHNS, CDR2 SASEGT. Between the trimmed V and J ends, which lost 9 bases and 1 base, there was a span of 9 bases. The CDR3 extends over 12 amino acids. The CDR3 coding sequence is TGTGCCAGAAGCCTGGGTAACTATGGCTACACCTTC. It yields the protein CARSLGNYGYTF.

In this sample, this clonotype turned up once. The V call is TRBV4-2, the J call TRBJ1-4, with 9 bases aligning to TRBD1. Germline-derived CDR1 and CDR2 are LGHNA and YNFKEQ. This CDR3 contains 16 residues. J gave up 7 bases and V 3 bases, and 9 bases lay outside the gene matches. CDR3 amino acids: CASSQLRTGEGEKLFF. The CDR3 coding sequence is TGTGCCAGCAGCCAGTTACGGACAGGGGAAGGTGAAAAACTGTTTTTT.

The V and J genes are TRBV30 and TRBJ2-1, with a tentative D call TRBD2 (6 bases). Germline V gene sequence: CDR1 GTSNPN, CDR2 SVGIG (reference sequence). Trimming pared 4 bases from V and 4 bases from J, leaving 17 bases between. The CDR3 has 15 residues. Here the CDR3 DNA reads TGTGCCTGGACCTTGGCCGGGGACTTATACAATGAGCAGTTCTTC. The encoded protein is CAWTLAGDLYNEQFF.

The chain employs TRBV4-3 and TRBJ2-1, with D possibly TRBD2 on 5 matching bases. Germline V gives CDR1 LGHNA, CDR2 YSLEER. There are 16 residues in the CDR3. V was trimmed by 0 bases and J by 2 bases, leaving 11 bases between them. CDR3 DNA sequence: TGCGCCAGCAGCCAAGACGGCGGGTTCACCTACAATGAGCAGTTCTTC. Translated, it gives CASSQDGGFTYNEQFF.

This clonotype has a handful of counts. The V call is TRBV6-5, the J call TRBJ1-3; 9 bases agree with TRBD1. The V segment lost 0 bases and the J segment 0 bases; nucleotides outside the gene matches: 6. Per the germline V gene, CDR1 is MNHEY and CDR2 is SVGAGI. The CDR3 has 18 residues. CDR3 nucleotide sequence: TGTGCCAGCAGTTACTCTTCGGGACAGGGCTTCTCTGGAAACACCATATATTTT. Translation: CASSYSSGQGFSGNTIYF.